This TCR beta chain is from a study of response to subunit inactivated influenza vaccine. Study results and caveats: T cells newly recruited by each seasonal influenza vaccination are few, the authors suggested.

In regard to this clonotype: Its target is not known.

Germline V lookup: CDR1 MDHEN, CDR2 SYDVKM. The CDR3 is 12 residues long. Trimming pared 6 bases from V and 4 bases from J, leaving 10 bases between. TCRdb re-called the RT-PCR reads with MiXCR, one entry per CDR3 protein. The sample yields around 490,000 distinct CDR3 sequences, 6% to 9% seen once. The sequence was obtained from a man in his fifties or sixties who received an inactivated influenza vaccine. The chain couples TRBV28 to TRBJ2-7, with no clear D. This sample comprised PBMCs from blood, obtained about 24 months after vaccination. The CDR3 sequence: CASSLTKYEQYF. The CDR3 DNA reads TGTGCCAGCAGCCTAACTAAATACGAGCAGTACTTC.